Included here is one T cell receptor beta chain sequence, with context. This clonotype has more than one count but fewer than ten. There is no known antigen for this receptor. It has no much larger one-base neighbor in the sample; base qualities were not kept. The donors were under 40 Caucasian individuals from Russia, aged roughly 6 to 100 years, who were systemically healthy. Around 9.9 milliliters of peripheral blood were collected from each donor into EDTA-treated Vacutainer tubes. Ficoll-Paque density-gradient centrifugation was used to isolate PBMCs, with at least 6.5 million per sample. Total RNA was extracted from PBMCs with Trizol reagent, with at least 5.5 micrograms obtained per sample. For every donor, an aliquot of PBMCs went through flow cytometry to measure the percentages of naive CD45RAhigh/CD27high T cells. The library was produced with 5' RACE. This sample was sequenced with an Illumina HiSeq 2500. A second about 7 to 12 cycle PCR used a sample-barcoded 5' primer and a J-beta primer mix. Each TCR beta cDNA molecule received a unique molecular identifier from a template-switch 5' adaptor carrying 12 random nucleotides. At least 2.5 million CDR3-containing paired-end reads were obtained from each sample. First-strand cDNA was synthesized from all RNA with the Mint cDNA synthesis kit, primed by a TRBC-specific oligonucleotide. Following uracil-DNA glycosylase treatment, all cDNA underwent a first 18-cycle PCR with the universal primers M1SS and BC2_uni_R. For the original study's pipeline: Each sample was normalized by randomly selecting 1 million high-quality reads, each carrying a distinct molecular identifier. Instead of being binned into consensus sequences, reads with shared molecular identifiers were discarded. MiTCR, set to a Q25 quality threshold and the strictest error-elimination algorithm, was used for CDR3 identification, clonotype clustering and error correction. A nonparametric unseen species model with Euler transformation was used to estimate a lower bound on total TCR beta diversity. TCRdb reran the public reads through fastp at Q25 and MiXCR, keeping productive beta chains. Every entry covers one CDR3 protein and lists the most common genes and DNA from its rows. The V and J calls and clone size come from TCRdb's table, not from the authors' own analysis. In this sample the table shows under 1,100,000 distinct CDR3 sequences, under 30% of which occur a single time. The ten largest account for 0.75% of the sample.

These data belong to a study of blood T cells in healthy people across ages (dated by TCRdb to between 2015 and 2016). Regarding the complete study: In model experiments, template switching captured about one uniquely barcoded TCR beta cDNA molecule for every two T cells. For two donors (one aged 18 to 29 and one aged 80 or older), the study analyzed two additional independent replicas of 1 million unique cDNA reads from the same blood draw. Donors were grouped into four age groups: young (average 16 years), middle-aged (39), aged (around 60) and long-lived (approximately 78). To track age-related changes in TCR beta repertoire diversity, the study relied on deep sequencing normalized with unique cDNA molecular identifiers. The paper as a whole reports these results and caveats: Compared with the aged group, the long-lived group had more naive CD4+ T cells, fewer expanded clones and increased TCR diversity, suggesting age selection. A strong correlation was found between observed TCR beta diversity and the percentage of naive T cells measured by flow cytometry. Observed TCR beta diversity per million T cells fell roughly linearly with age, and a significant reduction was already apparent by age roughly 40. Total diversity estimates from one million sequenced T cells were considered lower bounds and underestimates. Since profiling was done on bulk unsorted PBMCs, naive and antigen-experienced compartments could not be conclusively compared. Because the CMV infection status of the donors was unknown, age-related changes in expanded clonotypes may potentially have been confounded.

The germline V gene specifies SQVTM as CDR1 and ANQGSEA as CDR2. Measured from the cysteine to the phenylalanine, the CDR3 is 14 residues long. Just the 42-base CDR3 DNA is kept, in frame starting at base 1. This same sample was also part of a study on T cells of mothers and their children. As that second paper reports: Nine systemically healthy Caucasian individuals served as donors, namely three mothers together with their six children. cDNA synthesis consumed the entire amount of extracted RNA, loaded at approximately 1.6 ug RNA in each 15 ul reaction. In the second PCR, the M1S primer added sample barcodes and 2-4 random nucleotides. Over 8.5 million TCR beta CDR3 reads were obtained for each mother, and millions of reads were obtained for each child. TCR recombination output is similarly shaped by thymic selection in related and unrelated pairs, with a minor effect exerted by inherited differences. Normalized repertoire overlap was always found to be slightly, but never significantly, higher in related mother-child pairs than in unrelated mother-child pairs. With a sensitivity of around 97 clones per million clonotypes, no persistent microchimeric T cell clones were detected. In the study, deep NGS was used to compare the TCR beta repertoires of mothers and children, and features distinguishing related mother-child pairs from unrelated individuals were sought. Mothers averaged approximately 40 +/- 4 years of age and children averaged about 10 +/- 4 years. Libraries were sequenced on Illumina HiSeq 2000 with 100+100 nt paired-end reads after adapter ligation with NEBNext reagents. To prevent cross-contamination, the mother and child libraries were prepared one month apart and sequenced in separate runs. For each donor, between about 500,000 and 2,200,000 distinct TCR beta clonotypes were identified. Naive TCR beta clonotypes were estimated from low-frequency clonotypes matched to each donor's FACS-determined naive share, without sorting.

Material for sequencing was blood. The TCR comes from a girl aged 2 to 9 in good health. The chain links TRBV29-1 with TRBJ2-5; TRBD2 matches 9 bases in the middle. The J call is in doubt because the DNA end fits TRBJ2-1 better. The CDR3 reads CSAEDTSGLGEQFF. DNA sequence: TGCAGCGCCGAGGATACTAGCGGGCTTGGTGAGCAGTTCTTC.